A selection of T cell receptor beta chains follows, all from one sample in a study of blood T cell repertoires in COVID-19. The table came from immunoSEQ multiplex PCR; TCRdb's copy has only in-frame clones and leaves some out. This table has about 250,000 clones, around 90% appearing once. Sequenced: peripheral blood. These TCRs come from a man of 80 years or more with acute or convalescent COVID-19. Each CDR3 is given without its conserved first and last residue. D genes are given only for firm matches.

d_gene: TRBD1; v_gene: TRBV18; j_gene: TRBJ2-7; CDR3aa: ASSDTGGGENEQY
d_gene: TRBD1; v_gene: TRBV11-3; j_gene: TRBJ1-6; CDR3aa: ASSLGQPRSSYNSPLH
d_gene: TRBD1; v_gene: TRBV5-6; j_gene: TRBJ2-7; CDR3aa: ASSSWTGKRNEQY
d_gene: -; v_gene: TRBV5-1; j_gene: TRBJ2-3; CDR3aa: ASSVRTSPDTQY
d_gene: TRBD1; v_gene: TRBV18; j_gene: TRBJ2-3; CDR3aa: ASSPRTGGTDTQY
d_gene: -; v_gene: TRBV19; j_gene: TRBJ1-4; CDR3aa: ASRWRRTPNEKLF
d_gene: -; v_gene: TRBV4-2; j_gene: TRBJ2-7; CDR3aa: ASSQRRTGSGEQY
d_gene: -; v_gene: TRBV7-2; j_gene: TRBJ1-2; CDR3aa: ASSLAQRSNYGYT
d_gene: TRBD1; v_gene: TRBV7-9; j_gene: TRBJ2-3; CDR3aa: ASSLTGVGTDTQY
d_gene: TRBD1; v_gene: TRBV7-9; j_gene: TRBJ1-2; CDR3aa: ASSPRGTDGYT
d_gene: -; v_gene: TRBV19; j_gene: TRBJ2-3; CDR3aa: ASTDRDTDTQY
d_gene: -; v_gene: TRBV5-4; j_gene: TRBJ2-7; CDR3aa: ASSLVGQRMREQY
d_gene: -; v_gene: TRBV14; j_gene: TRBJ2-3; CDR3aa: ASSQYRADTQY
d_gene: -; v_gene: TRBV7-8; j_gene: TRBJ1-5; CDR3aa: ASSRGRGYSNQPQH
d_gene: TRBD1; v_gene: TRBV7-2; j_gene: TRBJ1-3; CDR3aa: ASSLGVQGAGNTIY
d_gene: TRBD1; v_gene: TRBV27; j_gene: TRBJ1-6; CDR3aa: ASSRQGERGSPLH
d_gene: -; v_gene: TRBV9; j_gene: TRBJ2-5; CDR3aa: ASSVASGQKETQY
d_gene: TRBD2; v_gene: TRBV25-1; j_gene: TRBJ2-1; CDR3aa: ASSESTSLHNEQF
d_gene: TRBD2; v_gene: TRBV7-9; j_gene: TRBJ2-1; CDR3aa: ASSLQRGGDEQF
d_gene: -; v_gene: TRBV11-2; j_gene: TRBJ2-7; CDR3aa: ASSLDPQGFSYEQY
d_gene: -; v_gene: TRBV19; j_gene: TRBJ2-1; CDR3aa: ASSLLPPGTRIINEQF
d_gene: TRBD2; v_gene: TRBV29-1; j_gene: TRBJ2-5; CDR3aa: SVEPGLGQETQY
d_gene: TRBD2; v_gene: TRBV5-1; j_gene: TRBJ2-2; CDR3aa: ASSLAGLAGANTGELF
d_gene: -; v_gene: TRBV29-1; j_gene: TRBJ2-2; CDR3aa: SVEGFSKNTGELF
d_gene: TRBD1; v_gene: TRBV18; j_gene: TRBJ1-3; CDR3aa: ASSPGQGFGNTIY
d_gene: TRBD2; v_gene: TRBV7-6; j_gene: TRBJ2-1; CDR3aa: ASSLAGTSGRVGAYNEQF